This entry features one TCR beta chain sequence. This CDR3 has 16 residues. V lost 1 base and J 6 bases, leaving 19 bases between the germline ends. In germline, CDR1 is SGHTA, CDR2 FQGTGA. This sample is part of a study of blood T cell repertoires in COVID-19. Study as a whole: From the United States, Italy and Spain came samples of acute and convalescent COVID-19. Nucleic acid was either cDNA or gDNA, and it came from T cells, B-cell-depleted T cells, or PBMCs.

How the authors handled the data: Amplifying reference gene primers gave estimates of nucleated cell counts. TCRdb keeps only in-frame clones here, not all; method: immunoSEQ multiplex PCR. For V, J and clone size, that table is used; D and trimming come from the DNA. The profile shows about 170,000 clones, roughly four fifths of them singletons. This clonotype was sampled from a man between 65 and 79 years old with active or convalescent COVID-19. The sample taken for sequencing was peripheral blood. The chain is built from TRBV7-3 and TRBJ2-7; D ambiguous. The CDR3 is CASSLIPTTLSAEQYF. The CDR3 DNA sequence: TGTGCCAGCAGCTTAATCCCGACGACTCTATCAGCCGAGCAGTACTTC.